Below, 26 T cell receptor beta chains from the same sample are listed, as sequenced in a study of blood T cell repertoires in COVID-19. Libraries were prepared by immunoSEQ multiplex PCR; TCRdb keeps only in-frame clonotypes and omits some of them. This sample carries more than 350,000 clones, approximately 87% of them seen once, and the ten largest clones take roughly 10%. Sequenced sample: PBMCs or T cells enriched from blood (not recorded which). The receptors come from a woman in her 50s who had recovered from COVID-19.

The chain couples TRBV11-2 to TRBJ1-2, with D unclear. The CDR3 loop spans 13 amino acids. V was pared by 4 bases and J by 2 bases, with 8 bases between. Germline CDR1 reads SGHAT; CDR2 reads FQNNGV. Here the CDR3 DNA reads TGTGCCAGCAGCTCGGTCACCAACTATGGCTACACCTTC. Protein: CASSSVTNYGYTF.

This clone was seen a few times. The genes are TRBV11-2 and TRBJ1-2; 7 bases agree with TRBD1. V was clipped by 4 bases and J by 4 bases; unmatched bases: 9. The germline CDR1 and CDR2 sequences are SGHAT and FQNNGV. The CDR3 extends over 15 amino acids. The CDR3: CASSSLRGQTYGYTF. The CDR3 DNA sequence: TGTGCCAGCAGCTCCCTGAGGGGACAGACCTATGGCTACACCTTC.

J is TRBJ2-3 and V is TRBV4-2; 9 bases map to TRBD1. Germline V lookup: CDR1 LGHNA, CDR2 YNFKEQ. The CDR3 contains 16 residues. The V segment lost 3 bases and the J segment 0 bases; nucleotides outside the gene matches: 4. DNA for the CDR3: TGTGCCAGCAGCCACGTTGGACAGGGGAGCACAGATACGCAGTATTTT. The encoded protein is CASSHVGQGSTDTQYF.

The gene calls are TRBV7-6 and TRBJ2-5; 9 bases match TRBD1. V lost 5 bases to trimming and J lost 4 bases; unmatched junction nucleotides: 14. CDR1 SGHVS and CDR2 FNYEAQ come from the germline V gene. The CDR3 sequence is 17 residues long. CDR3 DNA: TGTGCCAGCAGCCGGGAGCCGGGACAGGGCGGAGGAGAGACCCAGTACTTC. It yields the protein CASSREPGQGGGETQYF.

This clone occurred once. CDR3 coding DNA: TGTGCCAGCAGTTACTCCCGGACAGGTGGGGAGCAGTACTTC. Translated, it gives CASSYSRTGGEQYF. The chain employs TRBV6-5 and TRBJ2-7; 7 bases align to TRBD1. The trim removed 0 bases at V and 7 bases at J, leaving 6 bases unmatched. This CDR3 contains 14 residues. CDR1 is MNHEY, CDR2 SVGAGI, per germline.

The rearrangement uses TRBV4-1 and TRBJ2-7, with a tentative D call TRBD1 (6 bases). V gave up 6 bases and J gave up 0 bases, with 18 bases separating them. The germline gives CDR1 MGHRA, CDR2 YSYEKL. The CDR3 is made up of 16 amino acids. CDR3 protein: CASRDRDTISSYEQYF. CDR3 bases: TGCGCCAGCAGGGACCGGGACACAATTAGCTCCTACGAGCAGTACTTC.

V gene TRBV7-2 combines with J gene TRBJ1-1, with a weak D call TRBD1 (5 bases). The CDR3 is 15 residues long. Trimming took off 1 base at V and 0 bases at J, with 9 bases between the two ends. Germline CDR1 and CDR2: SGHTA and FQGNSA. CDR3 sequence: CASSLGGQMNTEAFF. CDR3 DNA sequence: TGTGCCAGCAGCTTAGGGGGCCAAATGAACACTGAAGCTTTCTTT.

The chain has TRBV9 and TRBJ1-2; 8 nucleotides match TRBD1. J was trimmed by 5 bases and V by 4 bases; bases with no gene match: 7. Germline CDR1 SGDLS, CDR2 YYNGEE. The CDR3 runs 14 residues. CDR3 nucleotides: TGTGCCAGCAGCTCCGGACAGGGCTTTTATGGCTACACCTTC. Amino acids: CASSSGQGFYGYTF.

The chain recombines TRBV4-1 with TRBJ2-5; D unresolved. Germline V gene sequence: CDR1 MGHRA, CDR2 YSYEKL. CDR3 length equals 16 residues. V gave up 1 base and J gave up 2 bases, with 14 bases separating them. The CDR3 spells CASSQVLSAVQETQYF. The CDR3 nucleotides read TGCGCCAGCAGCCAAGTTTTATCGGCGGTACAAGAGACCCAGTACTTC.

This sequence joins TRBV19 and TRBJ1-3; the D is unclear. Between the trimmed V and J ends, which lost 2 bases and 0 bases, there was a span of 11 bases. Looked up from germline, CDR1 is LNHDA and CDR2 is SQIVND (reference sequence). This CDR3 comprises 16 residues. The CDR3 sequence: CASSIFVGSSGNTIYF. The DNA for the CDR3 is TGTGCCAGTAGTATATTCGTCGGGAGCTCTGGAAACACCATATATTTT. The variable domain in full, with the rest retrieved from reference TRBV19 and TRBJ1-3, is DGGITQSPKYLFRKEGQNVTLSCEQNLNHDAMYWYRQDPGQGLRLIYYSQIVNDFQKGDIAEGYSVSREKKESFPLTVTSAQKNPTAFYLCASSIFVGSSGNTIYFGEGSWLTVV.

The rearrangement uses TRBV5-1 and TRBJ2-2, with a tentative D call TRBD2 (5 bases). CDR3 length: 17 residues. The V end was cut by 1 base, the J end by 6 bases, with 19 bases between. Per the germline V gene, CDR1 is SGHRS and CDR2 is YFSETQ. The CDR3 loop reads CASSLPPLRLTPGELFF. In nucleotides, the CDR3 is TGCGCCAGCAGCTTGCCCCCTTTGAGACTAACACCCGGGGAGCTGTTTTTT.

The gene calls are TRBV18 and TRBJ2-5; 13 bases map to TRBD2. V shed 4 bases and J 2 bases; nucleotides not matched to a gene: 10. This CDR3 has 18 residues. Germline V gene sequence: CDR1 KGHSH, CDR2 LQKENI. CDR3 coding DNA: TGTGCCAGCTCACGAGGACTAGCGGGGGAATCCCGTCAAGAGACCCAGTACTTC. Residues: CASSRGLAGESRQETQYF.

DNA for the CDR3: TGCAGTGCTAGTCTTAGCGGGGGGGCCGCCTACGAGCAGTACTTC. Encoded protein: CSASLSGGAAYEQYF. V usage is TRBV20-1 and J usage is TRBJ2-7, with TRBD2 matching 11 bases. The CDR3 loop spans 15 amino acids. Trimming at V came to 3 bases and at J to 2 bases, leaving 6 bases not matched to a gene. Germline CDR1 reads DFQATT; CDR2 reads SNEGSKA (reference sequence).

The CDR3 DNA reads TGTGCCAGCAAGATGACATTGAACACTGAAGCTTTCTTT. As protein: CASKMTLNTEAFF. The rearrangement links TRBV28 to TRBJ1-1, with unresolved D. Trimming removed 7 bases from V and 0 bases from J, with 9 bases in between. The length of the CDR3 is 13 residues. Germline V CDR1 and CDR2: MDHEN, SYDVKM.

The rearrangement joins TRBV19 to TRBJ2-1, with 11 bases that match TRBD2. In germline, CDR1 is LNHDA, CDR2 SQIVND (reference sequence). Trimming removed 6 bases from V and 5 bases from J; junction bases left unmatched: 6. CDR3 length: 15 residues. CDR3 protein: CASRSTSGVNNEQFF. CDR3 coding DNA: TGTGCCAGTAGGTCGACTAGCGGGGTAAACAATGAGCAGTTCTTC. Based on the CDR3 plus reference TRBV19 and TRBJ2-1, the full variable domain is DGGITQSPKYLFRKEGQNVTLSCEQNLNHDAMYWYRQDPGQGLRLIYYSQIVNDFQKGDIAEGYSVSREKKESFPLTVTSAQKNPTAFYLCASRSTSGVNNEQFFGPGTRLTVL.

CDR3: CASSQEGGLTGELFF. CDR3 coding DNA: TGCGCCAGCAGCCAAGAAGGCGGGCTGACCGGGGAGCTGTTTTTT. The chain is built from TRBV4-3 and TRBJ2-2; TRBD2 is a possible D gene (5 bases). Trimming left V 0 bases short and J 5 bases short, with 10 bases between. The CDR3 covers 15 residues. Germline CDR1 LGHNA, CDR2 YSLEER.

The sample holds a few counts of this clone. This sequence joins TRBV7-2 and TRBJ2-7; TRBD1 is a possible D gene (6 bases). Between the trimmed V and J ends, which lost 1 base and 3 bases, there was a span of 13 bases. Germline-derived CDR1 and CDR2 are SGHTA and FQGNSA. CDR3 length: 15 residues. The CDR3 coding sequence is TGTGCCAGCAGCTTAGGGGGCAGGGGAAGCTACGAGCAGTACTTC. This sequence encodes CASSLGGRGSYEQYF.

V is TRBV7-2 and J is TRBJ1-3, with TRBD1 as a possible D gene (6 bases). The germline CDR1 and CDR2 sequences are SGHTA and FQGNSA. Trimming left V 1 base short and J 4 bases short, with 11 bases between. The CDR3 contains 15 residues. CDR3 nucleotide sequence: TGTGCCAGCAGCTTAGTGGGGGCAGTAGGAAACACCATATATTTT. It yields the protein CASSLVGAVGNTIYF.

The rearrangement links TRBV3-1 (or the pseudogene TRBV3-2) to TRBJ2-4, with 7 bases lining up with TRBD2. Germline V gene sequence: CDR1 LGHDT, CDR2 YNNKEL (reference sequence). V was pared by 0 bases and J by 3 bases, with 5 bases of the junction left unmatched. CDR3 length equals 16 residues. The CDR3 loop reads CASSQDPWGGKNIQYF. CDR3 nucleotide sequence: TGTGCCAGCAGCCAAGACCCCTGGGGGGGCAAAAACATTCAGTACTTC.

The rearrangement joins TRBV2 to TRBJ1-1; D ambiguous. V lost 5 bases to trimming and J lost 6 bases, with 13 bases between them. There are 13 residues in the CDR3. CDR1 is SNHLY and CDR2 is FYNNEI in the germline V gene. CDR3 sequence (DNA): TGTGCCAGCAGTTCCGACTTAGGCGCTGAAGCTTTCTTT. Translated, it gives CASSSDLGAEAFF. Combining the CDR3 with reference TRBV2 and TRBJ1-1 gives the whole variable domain EPEVTQTPSHQVTQMGQEVILRCVPISNHLYFYWYRQILGQKVEFLVSFYNNEISEKSEIFDDQFSVERPDGSNFTLKIRSTKLEDSAMYFCASSSDLGAEAFFGQGTRLTVV.

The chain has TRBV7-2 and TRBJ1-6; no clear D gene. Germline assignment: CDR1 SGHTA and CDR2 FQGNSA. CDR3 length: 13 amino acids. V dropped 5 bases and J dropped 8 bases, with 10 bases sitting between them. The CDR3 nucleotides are TGTGCCAGCAGCACCCACAGAGATTCACCCCTCCACTTT. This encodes CASSTHRDSPLHF.

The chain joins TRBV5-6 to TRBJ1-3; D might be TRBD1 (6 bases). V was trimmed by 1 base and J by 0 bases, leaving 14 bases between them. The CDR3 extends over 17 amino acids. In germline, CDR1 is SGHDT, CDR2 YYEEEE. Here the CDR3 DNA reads TGTGCCAGCAGCTTGTCCCGAAGGGGGTCCTCTGGAAACACCATATATTTT. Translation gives CASSLSRRGSSGNTIYF.

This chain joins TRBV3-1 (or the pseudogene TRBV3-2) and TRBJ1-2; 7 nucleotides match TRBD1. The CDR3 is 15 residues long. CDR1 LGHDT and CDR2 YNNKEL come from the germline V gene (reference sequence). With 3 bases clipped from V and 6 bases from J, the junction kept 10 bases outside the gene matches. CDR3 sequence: CASSHSGGPLNGYTF. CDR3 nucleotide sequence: TGTGCCAGCAGCCACTCAGGGGGGCCCCTTAATGGCTACACCTTC.

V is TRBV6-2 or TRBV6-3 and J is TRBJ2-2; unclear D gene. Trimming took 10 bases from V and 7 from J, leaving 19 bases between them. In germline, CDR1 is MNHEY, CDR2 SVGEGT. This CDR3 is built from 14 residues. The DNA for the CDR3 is TGTGCCACCCGCCCCCCAGTAAACTACGGGGAGCTGTTTTTT. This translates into CATRPPVNYGELFF.

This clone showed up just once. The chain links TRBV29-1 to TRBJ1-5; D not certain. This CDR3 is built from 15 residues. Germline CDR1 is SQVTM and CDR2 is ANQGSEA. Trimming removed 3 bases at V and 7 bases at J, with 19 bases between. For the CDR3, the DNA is TGCAGCGTTGATGATGCGGGGAACCCGTCCCAGCCCCAGCATTTT. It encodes CSVDDAGNPSQPQHF.

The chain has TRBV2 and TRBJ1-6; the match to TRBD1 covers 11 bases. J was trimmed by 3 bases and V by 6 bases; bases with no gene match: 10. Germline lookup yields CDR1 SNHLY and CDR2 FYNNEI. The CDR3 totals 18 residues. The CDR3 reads CASRSGTGGRFYNSPLHF. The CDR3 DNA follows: TGTGCCAGCAGATCCGGGACAGGGGGAAGGTTCTATAATTCACCCCTCCACTTT.